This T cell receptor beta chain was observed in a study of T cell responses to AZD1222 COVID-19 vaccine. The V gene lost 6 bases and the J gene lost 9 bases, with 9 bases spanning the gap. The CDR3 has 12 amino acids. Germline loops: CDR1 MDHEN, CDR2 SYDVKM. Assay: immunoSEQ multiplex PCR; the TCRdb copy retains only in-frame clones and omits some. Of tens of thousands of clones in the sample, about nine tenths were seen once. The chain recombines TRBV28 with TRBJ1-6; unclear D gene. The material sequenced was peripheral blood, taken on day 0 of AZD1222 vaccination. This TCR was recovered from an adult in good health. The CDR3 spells CASRVRTSPLHF. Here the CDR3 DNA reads TGTGCCAGCAGGGTCCGCACTTCACCCCTCCACTTT.